The sequence of this T cell receptor beta chain was determined in a study of cytomegalovirus exposure and HLA in healthy donors. Study-level findings and limits: Most likely, a cluster of highly shared sequence variants arose as a sequencing artifact. A later examination showed that TCR association rates differed by HLA locus, with DRB1 most and HLA-C fewest.

Vbeta (60) and Jbeta (13) primers were used in the PCR. The assay was immunoSEQ multiplex PCR, and TCRdb's table has in-frame clones only and misses some. The table records roughly 140,000 clones, 64% of them present only once. About this clone itself: What it binds is not known.

Sequencing was carried out using PBMCs. The clonotype was recovered from a woman aged 25 to 39 in good health and CMV-seropositive.

The DNA for the CDR3 is TGTGCCAGCAGTATGACCCCGGGACTAGCGGGCCAAGAGACCCAGTACTTC. Protein: CASSMTPGLAGQETQYF. This chain connects TRBV28 to TRBJ2-5, with 12 bases that match TRBD2. CDR3 size: 17 residues. From germline, CDR1 is MDHEN and CDR2 SYDVKM. The V gene end was trimmed by 5 bases and the J gene end by 1 base; junction bases not matched to a gene: 8.